Listed here is a single T cell receptor beta chain. The germline gene is not matched at one end of the junction; a read error may be the cause. The CDR3 length is 13 residues. From germline, CDR1 is SGHRS and CDR2 YFSETQ. The sample comes from a study of shared clonotypes between healthy human individuals. Assay execution proceeded at the deep level. This table comes from immunoSEQ multiplex PCR, and its TCRdb copy is limited to in-frame clones, with some not included. The table lists fewer than 600,000 clones, approximately 71% of them singletons, with around 12% in the top ten. The chain recombines TRBV5-1 with TRBJ1-5; no clear D. Sequencing input: PBMCs. The sequence came from a woman aged 40 to 50 in good health. Some clones in this sample may be carry-over from other donors' samples. Here the CDR3 DNA reads TGCGCCAGCAGTTTGGGAGACAATCAGCCCCAGCATTTT. It translates to CASSLGDNQPQHF.